This is a list of T cell receptor beta chains from one sample in a study of shared clonotypes between healthy human individuals. Clones were read by immunoSEQ multiplex PCR, and TCRdb kept only the in-frame ones, dropping some. The sample holds approximately 1.5 million clones; 98% are singletons and the top ten take over 0.3%. Sequenced material: naive CD4+ T cells sorted from blood. The receptors were gathered from a man younger than 45 in good health. Each CDR3 is given with its conserved first and last residue. A D gene is named only where the DNA matches it firmly. Clone size is stated in some rows and not others, as once, few, many or a class when expanded.

D gene	clone size	V gene	J gene	CDR3 DNA	CDR3 protein
.	.	TRBV5-1	TRBJ2-1	TGCGCCAGCAGCTTGGACTGGAGCAATAAGCAGTTCTTC	CASSLDWSNKQFF
.	once	TRBV29-1	TRBJ2-7	TGCAGCGTTGAAGGCAGGGTAGGCGAGCAGTACTTC	CSVEGRVGEQYF
TRBD2	.	TRBV7-3	TRBJ2-4	TGTGCCAGCAGGGCAGCGGGAGGGCCTGGAAACATTCAGTACTTC	CASRAAGGPGNIQYF
.	once	TRBV7-9	TRBJ2-1	TGTGCCAGCAGCTCCATCCCCGGGCGCTACAATGAGCAGTTCTTC	CASSSIPGRYNEQFF
TRBD1	.	TRBV18	TRBJ2-7	TGTGCCAGCTCCCGGACAGGGGTGCACGACGAGCAGTACTTC	CASSRTGVHDEQYF
TRBD1	once	TRBV7-9	TRBJ1-5	TGTGCCAGCAGCCCCGGGACAGGCGAATTCAATCAGCCCCAGCATTTT	CASSPGTGEFNQPQHF
TRBD1	.	TRBV7-8	TRBJ2-7	TGTGCCAGCAGCTTACCGGGACAGGGGCACGAGCAGTACTTC	CASSLPGQGHEQYF
TRBD2	.	TRBV4-1	TRBJ2-3	TGCGCCAGCAGCCAAGATACACTAGCGGGAGCTAGCACAGATACGCAGTATTTT	CASSQDTLAGASTDTQYF
.	.	TRBV7-3	TRBJ2-3	TGTGCCAGCAGCCGGGGGGCAGGGATAGATACGCAGTATTTT	CASSRGAGIDTQYF
.	.	TRBV7-3	TRBJ2-1	TGTGCCAGCAAAGGACAATACAATGAGCAGTTCTTC	CASKGQYNEQFF
TRBD2	.	TRBV5-5	TRBJ2-3	TGTGCCAGCAGCCGACTAGCGGGGATTGACACAGATACGCAGTATTTT	CASSRLAGIDTDTQYF
.	.	TRBV7-8	TRBJ1-5	TGTGCCAGCAGCTTAGGACAGGGCAATCAGCCCCAGCATTTT	CASSLGQGNQPQHF
.	.	TRBV19	TRBJ2-7	TGTGCCAGTAGTATGTCAGGTAGAAGTTACGAGCAGTACTTC	CASSMSGRSYEQYF
TRBD1	.	TRBV18	TRBJ1-5	TGTGCCAGCTCGACGGACAGGGGCAATCAGCCCCAGCATTTT	CASSTDRGNQPQHF
.	.	TRBV4-1	TRBJ2-7	TGCGCCAGCAGCCAAGATAAAGGGTTCTTCCCCGAGCAGTACTTC	CASSQDKGFFPEQYF
.	.	TRBV5-6	TRBJ1-3	TGTGCCAGCAGCTTGGGAGGGCCAGGGGCTGGAAACACCATATATTTT	CASSLGGPGAGNTIYF
.	.	TRBV18	TRBJ2-1	TGTGCCAGCTCACCTCGGCAGGGGCCCCTCAATGAGCAGTTCTTC	CASSPRQGPLNEQFF
.	.	TRBV5-4	TRBJ2-7	TGTGCCAGCAGCTTGTTGGCAGCGAACGAGCAGTACTTC	CASSLLAANEQYF
.	.	TRBV4-1	TRBJ1-4	TGCGCCAGCAGGGTAGTGGGGACAACTAATGAAAAACTGTTTTTT	CASRVVGTTNEKLFF
.	.	TRBV29-1	TRBJ1-5	TGCAGCGTTTCCACGGGGGTGCCTGGGGGAAATCAGCCCCAGCATTTT	CSVSTGVPGGNQPQHF
.	.	TRBV5-1	TRBJ2-3	TGCGCCAGCAGCTCGGCCGGGGATACGCAGTATTTT	CASSSAGDTQYF
.	.	TRBV5-5	TRBJ2-4	TGTGCCAGCACCCCCTCAACCAAAAACATTCAGTACTTC	CASTPSTKNIQYF
.	.	TRBV7-9	TRBJ2-5	TGTGCCAGCAGCTTAGAGCTCGAAAAAGAGACCCAGTACTTC	CASSLELEKETQYF
.	.	TRBV9	TRBJ1-1	TGTGCCAGCAGCGTAGGAGGCGTAGGGGTGGGCACTGAAGCTTTCTTT	CASSVGGVGVGTEAFF
.	.	TRBV7-6	TRBJ2-1	TGTGCCAGCAGCCCTTTTGGGGGCTCCTACAATGAGCAGTTCTTC	CASSPFGGSYNEQFF
.	.	TRBV27	TRBJ2-2	TGTGCCAGCAGTTTATCTACGTCTAGAGTTTGGAAACCCGGGGAGCTGTTTTTT	CASSLSTSRVWKPGELFF
.	.	TRBV13	TRBJ2-7	TGTGCCAGCAGCGGTACGGGGAGCTCCTACGAGCAGTACTTC	CASSGTGSSYEQYF
.	.	TRBV29-1	TRBJ2-2	TGCAGCGTATCTAGTACTGGGGTCACCGGGGAGCTGTTTTTT	CSVSSTGVTGELFF
.	.	TRBV12-5	TRBJ2-3	TGTGCTAGTGGTCCTACAGGTAGCACAGATACGCAGTATTTT	CASGPTGSTDTQYF
TRBD2	.	TRBV20-1	TRBJ2-1	TGCAGTGCTAGTTGGGACTACCAGTTCTTC	CSASWDYQFF